Below, 16 T cell receptor beta chains from the same sample are listed, as sequenced in a study of OX40 agonist ivuxolimab in advanced cancers. The repertoire was sequenced with immunoSEQ multiplex PCR; TCRdb's copy has only in-frame clones and lacks some. The data contain some 69,000 clones, roughly nine tenths of them seen just once; the ten biggest clones take up around 4.1%. The sample was CD4+ or CD8+ T cells sorted from blood, taken in a trial of the OX40 agonist ivuxolimab. These receptors were taken from an adult with an advanced solid tumor such as melanoma, head and neck, liver or kidney cancer.

The J gene is TRBJ2-5, the V gene TRBV5-1, with 10 bases fitting TRBD1. This CDR3 region has 16 residues. Trimming cost V 2 bases and J 4 bases; bases outside gene matches: 8. Germline V gives CDR1 SGHRS, CDR2 YFSETQ. CDR3 residues: CASSLSAGDRGETQYF. The CDR3, as DNA: TGCGCCAGCAGCTTAAGTGCGGGGGACAGGGGAGAGACCCAGTACTTC.

The rearrangement joins TRBV15 to TRBJ1-6; a possible D gene is TRBD1 (6 bases). The CDR3 runs 16 residues. The V end lost 0 bases, the J end lost 6 bases, and 12 bases lay between the germline ends. The germline gives CDR1 LNHNV, CDR2 YYDKDF (reference sequence). The CDR3 loop is CATSRDATGGNSPLHF. CDR3 bases: TGTGCCACCAGCAGAGATGCGACAGGCGGTAATTCACCCCTCCACTTT.

The chain joins TRBV28 to TRBJ2-3; 7 bases are shared with TRBD2. Unmatched junction bases numbered 6, after V lost 7 bases and J lost 5 bases. The CDR3 contains 13 residues. The germline V gene has CDR1 MDHEN and CDR2 SYDVKM. The CDR3 loop reads CASKIPGGDTQYF. DNA for the CDR3: TGTGCCAGCAAAATCCCGGGGGGAGATACGCAGTATTTT.

The chain employs TRBV11-3 and TRBJ1-2; tentatively, D is TRBD1 (6 bases). Between the trimmed V and J ends, which lost 4 bases and 4 bases, there was a span of 10 bases. Germline-derived CDR1 and CDR2 are SGHNT and YENEEA. CDR3 length: 13 amino acids. The CDR3 sequence: CASSSRGGYGYTF. As DNA, the CDR3 is TGTGCCAGCAGCTCCAGGGGAGGCTATGGCTACACCTTC.

The chain links TRBV9 to TRBJ2-5; possible D gene TRBD1, 5 bases. There are 14 residues in the CDR3. Germline V lookup: CDR1 SGDLS, CDR2 YYNGEE. V lost 0 bases and J lost 3, with 9 bases in between. Here the CDR3 reads CASSVGQLEETQYF. The CDR3 nucleotides are TGTGCCAGCAGCGTAGGACAGCTGGAAGAGACCCAGTACTTC.

The count of this clone is one. V and J are TRBV11-2 and TRBJ2-7; possible D gene TRBD2, 6 bases. The CDR3 spans 14 residues. V lost 5 bases and J 3 bases, leaving 14 bases between the germline ends. Germline V gene sequence: CDR1 SGHAT, CDR2 FQNNGV. CDR3 DNA sequence: TGTGCCAGCAGCCGGGAGCCGTGGAGCTACGAGCAGTACTTC. The encoded protein is CASSREPWSYEQYF.

The chain employs TRBV6-1 and TRBJ2-7; TRBD1 might be the D (5 bases). Germline V gene data show CDR1 as MNHNS and CDR2 as SASEGT. The CDR3 contains 14 residues. Trimming cost V 7 bases and J 0 bases, with 13 bases left between them. The CDR3 sequence: CASNHLGDSYEQYF. DNA for the CDR3: TGTGCCAGCAACCATTTAGGGGACTCCTACGAGCAGTACTTC.

This rearrangement joins TRBV9 to TRBJ1-1; D remains unclear. Germline V gene sequence: CDR1 SGDLS, CDR2 YYNGEE. Trimming cost V 4 bases and J 0 bases, with 7 bases left between them. The length of the CDR3 is 13 residues. CDR3 in DNA: TGTGCCAGCAGCTCAGGCATGAACACTGAAGCTTTCTTT. This encodes CASSSGMNTEAFF.

This chain joins TRBV5-6 and TRBJ2-7; 9 nucleotides align to TRBD1. Germline V CDR1 and CDR2: SGHDT, YYEEEE. The junction had 5 bases not matched to a gene; V was cut back by 4 bases and J by 6 bases. The CDR3 length is 13 residues. For the CDR3, the DNA is TGTGCCAGCAGCCGGGACAGGGCTGGCGAGCAGTACTTC. Translated: CASSRDRAGEQYF.

CDR3 sequence: CTSTAGVQREVGYEQYF. The DNA of the CDR3 is TGCACCAGCACGGCTGGGGTTCAGCGGGAGGTGGGGTACGAGCAGTACTTC. The gene calls are TRBV1 and TRBJ2-7; the table's D gene call, TRBD2, was not cross checked with the DNA. TRBV1 is a pseudogene segment. The CDR3 runs 17 residues.

The chain has TRBV5-1 and TRBJ2-7; D gene uncertain. The CDR3 extends over 14 amino acids. The germline V gene encodes CDR1 SGHRS and CDR2 YFSETQ. V lost 7 bases, J lost 2 bases, and 16 bases lay in between. CDR3 amino acids: CASRLQGAAYEQYF. CDR3 in DNA: TGCGCCAGCCGCCTGCAAGGCGCTGCCTACGAGCAGTACTTC. The variable domain in full, completed from reference TRBV5-1 and TRBJ2-7, reads KAGVTQTPRYLIKTRGQQVTLSCSPISGHRSVSWYQQTPGQGLQFLFEYFSETQRNKGNFPGRFSGRQFSNSRSEMNVSTLELGDSALYLCASRLQGAAYEQYFGPGTRLTVT.

This chain links TRBV7-9 with TRBJ1-1; TRBD1 agrees at 7 bases. Germline loops: CDR1 SEHNR, CDR2 FQNEAQ (reference sequence). With 5 bases clipped from V and 1 base from J, the junction kept 4 bases outside the gene matches. The CDR3 spans 14 residues. The CDR3 is CASSLGTANTEAFF. In DNA form, the CDR3 reads TGTGCCAGCAGCCTCGGGACAGCGAACACTGAAGCTTTCTTT. The full variable domain, rest sourced from reference TRBV7-9 and TRBJ1-1, is DTGVSQNPRHKITKRGQNVTFRCDPISEHNRLYWYRQTLGQGPEFLTYFQNEAQLEKSRLLSDRFSAERPKGSFSTLEIQRTEQGDSAMYLCASSLGTANTEAFFGQGTRLTVV.

The J gene is TRBJ2-7, the V gene TRBV6-1; 9 nucleotides line up with TRBD1. The germline V gene has CDR1 MNHNS and CDR2 SASEGT. The V and J ends lost 10 bases and 1 base, in that order; junction bases with no gene match: 8. There are 14 residues in the CDR3. The CDR3 coding sequence is TGTGCCATCTCCGGGACAGGGCAGTCCTACGAGCAGTACTTC. Its protein product is CAISGTGQSYEQYF.

The rearrangement links TRBV7-9 to TRBJ2-1; D may be TRBD2 (6 bases). The CDR3 spans 13 residues. V was cut by 1 base and J by 7 bases, with 8 bases left in between. Germline values: CDR1 SEHNR, CDR2 FQNEAQ (reference sequence). The CDR3 loop reads CASSLGAGNEQFF. In DNA, the CDR3 is TGTGCCAGCAGCTTAGGGGCGGGGAATGAGCAGTTCTTC.

The chain has TRBV5-1 and TRBJ1-2, with 11 positions matching TRBD1. With V trimmed by 4 bases and J by 8 bases, 7 bases remained unmatched. Germline CDR1 reads SGHRS; CDR2 reads YFSETQ. This CDR3 region has 14 residues. As DNA, the CDR3 is TGCGCCAGCAGCCCCGGGACAGGGGGTTACGGCTACACCTTC. Translating it yields CASSPGTGGYGYTF.

This chain links TRBV7-2 with TRBJ1-6; possibly TRBD1 for D (5 bases). The length of the CDR3 is 14 residues. In germline, CDR1 is SGHTA, CDR2 FQGNSA. Deletions cut 8 bases from V and 14 bases from J, with 22 bases between. The CDR3 sequence is CASSNRDLTRALHF. The CDR3 region has the DNA TGTGCCAGCTCGAACCGGGACCTCACTCGGGCCCTCCACTTT. Supplemented by reference TRBV7-2 and TRBJ1-6, the full variable domain reads GAGVSQSPSNKVTEKGKDVELRCDPISGHTALYWYRQSLGQGLEFLIYFQGNSAPDKSGLPSDRFSAERTGGSVSTLTIQRTQQEDSAVYLCASSNRDLTRALHFGNGTRLTVT.